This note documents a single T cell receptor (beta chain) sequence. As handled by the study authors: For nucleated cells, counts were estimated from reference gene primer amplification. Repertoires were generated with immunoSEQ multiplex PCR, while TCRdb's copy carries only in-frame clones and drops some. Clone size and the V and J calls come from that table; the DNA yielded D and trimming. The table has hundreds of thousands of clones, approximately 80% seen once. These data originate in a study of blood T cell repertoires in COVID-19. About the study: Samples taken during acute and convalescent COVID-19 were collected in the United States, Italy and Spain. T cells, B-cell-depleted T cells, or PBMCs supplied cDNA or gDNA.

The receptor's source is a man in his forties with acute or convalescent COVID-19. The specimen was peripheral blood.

The CDR3 DNA is TGCGCCAGCAGTTGGGACAGGGGGACCAATGAGCAGTTCTTC. Translation gives CASSWDRGTNEQFF. The chain has TRBV10-1 and TRBJ2-1, with 11 nucleotides matching TRBD1. Germline CDR1 WNHNN, CDR2 SYGVQD (reference sequence). CDR3 length: 14 residues. V trimming: 5 bases; J trimming: 6 bases; junction bases outside the gene matches: 3.